This TCR beta chain appears in the sequencing data of a study of blood T cell repertoires in COVID-19. As for the study in general: Samples came from the United States, Italy and Spain, spanning acute and convalescent COVID-19.

Clones were read by immunoSEQ multiplex PCR, and TCRdb kept only the in-frame ones, dropping some. Among under 150,000 clones listed, approximately 90% were seen once. The V end lost 0 bases, the J end lost 0 bases, and 7 bases lay between the germline ends. The CDR3 has 15 residues. Germline V CDR1 and CDR2: SGDLS, YYNGEE. As regards this clone: Distinct nucleotide sequences in the sample also encode this CDR3.

Sequenced: peripheral blood. V is TRBV9 and J is TRBJ1-5; D gene uncertain. The source is a man aged 50-59 years with active or convalescent COVID-19. CDR3 nucleotide sequence: TGTGCCAGCAGCGTAGGGAGTTATAGCAATCAGCCCCAGCATTTT. The encoded protein is CASSVGSYSNQPQHF.